This T cell receptor beta chain is drawn from a study of T cells in Graves' hyperthyroidism and ophthalmopathy. Study in general: Peripheral blood draws took place at initial diagnosis, ahead of any treatment.

Patients counted as stable if ophthalmopathy did not develop within 18 months. Exclusion of patients followed from uncontrolled infection, other autoimmune disease, pregnancy or lactation. This clonotype turned up a few times. Using RNA transcripts as the source, TCR beta CDR3 regions were amplified. The HTBI set primed first-round TCR CDR3 RT-PCR. TCRdb used MiXCR to reprocess the multiplex PCR reads, holding one entry per CDR3 protein. The data show fewer than 700,000 distinct CDR3 sequences, 15% to 20% seen once. The clonotype was recovered from a woman in her thirties with Graves' hyperthyroidism. The sample was blood.

Here the CDR3 DNA reads TGTGCCAGCAGCCCCCCCTCTCCAGAGCAGTTCTTC. Its protein product is CASSPPSPEQFF. The gene calls are TRBV11-3 and TRBJ2-1; D uncertain. Germline CDR1 SGHNT, CDR2 YENEEA. CDR3 length: 12 amino acids. Trimming cost V 5 bases and J 10 bases, with 12 bases left between them.